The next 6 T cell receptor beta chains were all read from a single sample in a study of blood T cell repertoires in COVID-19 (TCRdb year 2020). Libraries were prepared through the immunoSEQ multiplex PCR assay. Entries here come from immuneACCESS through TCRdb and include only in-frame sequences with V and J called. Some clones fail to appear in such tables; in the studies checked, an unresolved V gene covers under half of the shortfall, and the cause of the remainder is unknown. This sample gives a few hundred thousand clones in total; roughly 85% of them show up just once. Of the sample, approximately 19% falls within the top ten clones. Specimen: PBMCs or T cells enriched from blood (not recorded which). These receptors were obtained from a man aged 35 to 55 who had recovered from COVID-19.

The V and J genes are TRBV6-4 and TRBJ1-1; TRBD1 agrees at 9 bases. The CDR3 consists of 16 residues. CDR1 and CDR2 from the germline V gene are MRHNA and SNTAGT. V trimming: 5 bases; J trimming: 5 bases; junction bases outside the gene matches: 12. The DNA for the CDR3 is TGTGCCAGCAGTCCCGGGACAGGGATAGGATTGACTGAAGCTTTCTTT. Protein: CASSPGTGIGLTEAFF.

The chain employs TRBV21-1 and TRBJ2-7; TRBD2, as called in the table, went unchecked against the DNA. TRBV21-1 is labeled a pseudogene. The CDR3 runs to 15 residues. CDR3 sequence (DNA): TGTGCCAGCGGCAAGAGAGCCGCCGAAACCTACGAGCAGTACTTC. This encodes CASGKRAAETYEQYF.

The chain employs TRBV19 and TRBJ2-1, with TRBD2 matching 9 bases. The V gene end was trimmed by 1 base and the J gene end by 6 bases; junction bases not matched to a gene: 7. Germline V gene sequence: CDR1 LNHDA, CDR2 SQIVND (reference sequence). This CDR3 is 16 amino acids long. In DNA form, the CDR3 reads TGTGCCAGTAGTATAGTTCGAACTAGCGGGTTCAATGAGCAGTTCTTC. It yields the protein CASSIVRTSGFNEQFF.

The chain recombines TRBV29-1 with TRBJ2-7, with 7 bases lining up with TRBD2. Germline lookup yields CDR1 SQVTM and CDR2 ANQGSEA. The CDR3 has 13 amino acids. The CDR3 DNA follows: TGCAGGGCCCCCCCGGGAGGCACCTACGAGCAGTACTTC. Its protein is CRAPPGGTYEQYF.

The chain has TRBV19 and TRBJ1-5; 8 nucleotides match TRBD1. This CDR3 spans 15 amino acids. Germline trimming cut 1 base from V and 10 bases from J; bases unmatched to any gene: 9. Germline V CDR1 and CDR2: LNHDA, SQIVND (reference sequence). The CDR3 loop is CASSIAEPGQAPQHF. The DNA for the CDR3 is TGTGCCAGTAGTATAGCTGAACCGGGACAGGCTCCCCAGCATTTT.

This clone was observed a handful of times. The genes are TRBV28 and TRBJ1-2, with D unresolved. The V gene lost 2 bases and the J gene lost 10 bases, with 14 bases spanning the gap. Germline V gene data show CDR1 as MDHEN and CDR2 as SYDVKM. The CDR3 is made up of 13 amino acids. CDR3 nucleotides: TGTGCCAGCAGTTTAAGGCAGGCCGTAGACTACACCTTC. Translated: CASSLRQAVDYTF.